The TCR beta chain under discussion was sequenced for a study of blood T cell repertoires in COVID-19. Trimming took off 2 bases at V and 6 bases at J, with 17 bases between the two ends. Germline V gene data show CDR1 as SGHTA and CDR2 as FQGNSA. This CDR3 contains 16 residues. A few counts support this clone. The protocol was immunoSEQ multiplex PCR, while the TCRdb copy is restricted to in-frame clones and leaves out a portion. The sample lists hundreds of thousands of clones, about nine tenths occurring once. Recruitment covered about 25 US areas and drew participants whose ages spanned about 18 to 95 years.

The material sequenced was PBMCs or T cells enriched from blood (not recorded which). This TCR was recovered from a woman between 50 and 59 years old in a cohort exposed to, infected with or recovered from COVID-19 (not recorded which). The rearrangement joins TRBV7-2 to TRBJ2-1; D is possibly TRBD2 (6 bases). Here the CDR3 DNA reads TGTGCCAGCAGCTTACGGGCTAGCGCGGGGTTCAATGAGCAGTTCTTC. Residues: CASSLRASAGFNEQFF.